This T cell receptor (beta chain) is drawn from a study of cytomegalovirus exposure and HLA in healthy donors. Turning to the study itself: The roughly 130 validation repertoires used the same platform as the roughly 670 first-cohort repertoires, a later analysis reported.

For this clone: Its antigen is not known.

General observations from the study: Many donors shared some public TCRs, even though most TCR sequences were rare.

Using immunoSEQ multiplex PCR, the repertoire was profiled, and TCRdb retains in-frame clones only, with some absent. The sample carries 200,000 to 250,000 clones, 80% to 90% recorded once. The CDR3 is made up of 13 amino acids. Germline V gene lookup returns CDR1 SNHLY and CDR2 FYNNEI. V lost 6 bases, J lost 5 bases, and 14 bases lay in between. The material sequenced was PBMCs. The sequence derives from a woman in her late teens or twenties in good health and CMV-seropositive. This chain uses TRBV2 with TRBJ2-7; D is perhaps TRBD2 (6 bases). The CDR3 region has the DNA TGTGCCAGCAGAGCCCCGGGACTGGACGAGCAGTACTTC. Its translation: CASRAPGLDEQYF.